The entry below gives a single T cell receptor (beta chain) sequence along with its context. Its antigen is currently unknown. These data belong to a study of pediatric ulcerative colitis. The CDR3 sequence is 14 residues long. Germline CDR1 SGHDT, CDR2 YYEEEE. Trimming cost V 2 bases and J 4 bases, with 12 bases left between them. Sequencing was performed with immunoSEQ multiplex PCR; in TCRdb, only in-frame clones are kept and a portion is missing. The table records tens of thousands of clones, around 82% of them present only once. General study points: In rectum, acute severe colitis had expanded clones and less diversity. All ulcerative colitis patients, but no controls, carried a couple of rectal clonotypes. A couple of patients had blood samples with substantially reduced template counts. Blood-rectal clonal overlap within each person was significantly higher in ulcerative colitis patients than controls.

The sample was blood. This TCR derives from a boy younger than 18 with severe ulcerative colitis. The chain carries TRBV5-6 and TRBJ1-2, with D unresolved. CDR3 DNA sequence: TGTGCCAGCAGCTTCCAGGCAGCGGCCTATGGCTACACCTTC. Translated, it gives CASSFQAAAYGYTF.